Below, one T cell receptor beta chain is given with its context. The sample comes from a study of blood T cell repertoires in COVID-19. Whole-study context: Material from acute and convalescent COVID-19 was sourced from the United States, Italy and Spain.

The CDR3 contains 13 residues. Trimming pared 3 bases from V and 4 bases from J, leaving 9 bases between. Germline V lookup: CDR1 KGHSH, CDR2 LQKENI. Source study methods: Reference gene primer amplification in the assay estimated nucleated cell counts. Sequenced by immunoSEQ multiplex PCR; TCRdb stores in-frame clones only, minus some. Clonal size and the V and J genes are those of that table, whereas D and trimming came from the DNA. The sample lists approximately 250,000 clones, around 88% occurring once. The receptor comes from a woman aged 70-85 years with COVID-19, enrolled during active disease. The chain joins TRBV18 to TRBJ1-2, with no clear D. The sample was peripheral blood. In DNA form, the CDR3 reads TGTGCCAGCTCACCTGACAAGCTCTATGGCTACACCTTC. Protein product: CASSPDKLYGYTF.